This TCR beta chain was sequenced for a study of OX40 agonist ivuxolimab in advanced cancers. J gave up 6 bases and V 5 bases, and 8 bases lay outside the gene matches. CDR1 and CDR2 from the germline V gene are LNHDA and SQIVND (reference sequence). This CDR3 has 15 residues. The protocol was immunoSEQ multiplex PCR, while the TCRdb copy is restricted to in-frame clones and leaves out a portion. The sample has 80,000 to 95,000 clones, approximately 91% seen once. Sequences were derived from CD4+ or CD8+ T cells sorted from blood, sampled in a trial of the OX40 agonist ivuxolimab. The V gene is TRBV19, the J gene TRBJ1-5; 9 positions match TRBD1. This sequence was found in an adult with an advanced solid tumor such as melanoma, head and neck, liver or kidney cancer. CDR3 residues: CASSRIQGAGQPQHF. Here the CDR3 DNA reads TGTGCCAGTAGTCGAATACAGGGGGCAGGTCAGCCCCAGCATTTT.